The 18 T cell receptor beta chains in this list originate from one sample, sequenced in a study of control samples from healthy donors and cancer patients. This table comes from immunoSEQ multiplex PCR, and its TCRdb copy is limited to in-frame clones, with some not included. This table has more than 85,000 clones, roughly 80% appearing once. Sequencing used PBMCs. These receptors were taken from a man between 65 and 85 years old with lung cancer.

The chain couples TRBV6-5 to TRBJ2-4; the D gene could be TRBD1 or TRBD2 (5 bases each). The V and J ends lost 2 bases and 0 bases respectively, with 8 bases between them. From germline, CDR1 is MNHEY and CDR2 SVGAGI. The CDR3 runs 15 residues. CDR3 residues: CASSYGGQAKNIQYF. In DNA form, the CDR3 reads TGTGCCAGCAGTTACGGGGGTCAAGCCAAAAACATTCAGTACTTC.

The rearrangement uses TRBV19 and TRBJ1-2, with 7 positions matching TRBD1. This CDR3 has 17 amino acids. Germline V gene lookup returns CDR1 LNHDA and CDR2 SQIVND (reference sequence). V was pared by 7 bases and J by 7 bases, with 21 bases of the junction left unmatched. CDR3 sequence (DNA): TGTGCCAGTACCGAGGGGGATGTGCAACAGGGGATAACTGGCTACACCTTC. Protein sequence: CASTEGDVQQGITGYTF.

The DNA for the CDR3 is TGTGCCAGCAGCTTAGAGGGGACAGGCTCTACGAAGCAGTACTTC. It encodes CASSLEGTGSTKQYF. The rearrangement links TRBV7-9 to TRBJ2-7; the match to TRBD1 covers 8 bases. The V and J ends lost 1 base and 8 bases, in that order; junction bases with no gene match: 10. This CDR3 contains 15 residues. Germline assignment: CDR1 SEHNR and CDR2 FQNEAQ (reference sequence). The variable domain in full, completed from reference TRBV7-9 and TRBJ2-7, reads DTGVSQNPRHKITKRGQNVTFRCDPISEHNRLYWYRQTLGQGPEFLTYFQNEAQLEKSRLLSDRFSAERPKGSFSTLEIQRTEQGDSAMYLCASSLEGTGSTKQYFGPGTRLTVT.

The chain is built from TRBV7-9 and TRBJ1-3; D ambiguous. Germline V gene data show CDR1 as SEHNR and CDR2 as FQNEAQ (reference sequence). Trimming pared 1 base from V and 0 bases from J, leaving 4 bases between. The CDR3 totals 14 residues. The CDR3 region has the DNA TGTGCCAGCAGCTTAGGCAGCTCTGGAAACACCATATATTTT. Residues: CASSLGSSGNTIYF.

The CDR3 is CATSDGRDTDYEQYF. CDR3 coding DNA: TGTGCCACCAGTGATGGCCGGGACACTGACTACGAGCAGTACTTC. J is TRBJ2-7 and V is TRBV24-1; tentatively, D is TRBD1 (6 bases). V was cut by 3 bases and J by 3 bases, with 14 bases left in between. This CDR3 region has 15 residues. Germline lookup yields CDR1 KGHDR and CDR2 SFDVKD.

The chain recombines TRBV4-1 with TRBJ1-5; 8 bases agree with TRBD1. With V trimmed by 3 bases and J by 7 bases, 17 bases remained unmatched. Germline V gene lookup returns CDR1 MGHRA and CDR2 YSYEKL. This CDR3 is 18 amino acids long. The CDR3 DNA follows: TGCGCCAGCAGCCACCATCGGGCAGGGGGCCGATCTGGACAGCCCCAGCATTTT. Translating gives CASSHHRAGGRSGQPQHF.

V and J are TRBV5-1 and TRBJ1-2; no firm D call. The CDR3 runs 13 residues. Germline values: CDR1 SGHRS, CDR2 YFSETQ. V was pared by 0 bases and J by 2 bases, with 5 bases between. The DNA of the CDR3 is TGCGCCAGCAGCTTGGGGGTGAACTATGGCTACACCTTC. It is translated as CASSLGVNYGYTF.

CDR3 DNA sequence: TGTGCCAGCAGTTTCGGGACAGGGGGCTCCTACGAGCAGTACTTC. Protein: CASSFGTGGSYEQYF. The V and J genes are TRBV27 and TRBJ2-7; 11 bases are shared with TRBD1. Per germline, CDR1 MNHEY and CDR2 SMNVEV (reference sequence). V was clipped by 3 bases and J by 0 bases; unmatched bases: 1. The CDR3 sequence is 15 residues long.

This chain connects TRBV6-5 to TRBJ2-1; no firm D call. The germline CDR1 and CDR2 sequences are MNHEY and SVGAGI. V shed 4 bases and J shed 11 bases, with 9 bases lying between them. The CDR3 loop spans 11 amino acids. In DNA form, the CDR3 reads TGTGCCAGCAGTTCCGACACCCAGCAGTTCTTC. This encodes CASSSDTQQFF.

V gene TRBV7-2 combines with J gene TRBJ1-5; tentative D call: TRBD1 (5 bases). V dropped 3 bases and J dropped 3 bases, with 12 bases sitting between them. Per germline, CDR1 SGHTA and CDR2 FQGNSA. The CDR3 has 15 residues. In DNA, the CDR3 is TGTGCCAGCAGCTTCGGTGCGACAGCCAATCAGCCCCAGCATTTT. Its protein is CASSFGATANQPQHF.

The chain combines TRBV10-3 with TRBJ1-2; no clear D. The CDR3 consists of 15 residues. Trimming stripped 0 bases from V and 4 bases from J, with 12 bases between. Germline CDR1 is ENHRY and CDR2 is SYGVKD. The CDR3 loop is CAISESAAGSYGYTF. Written as DNA, the CDR3 is TGTGCCATCAGTGAGTCGGCAGCAGGTAGCTATGGCTACACCTTC.

V is TRBV4-1 and J is TRBJ1-2; D is perhaps TRBD1 (5 bases). This CDR3 has 18 residues. Trimming cost V 5 bases and J 5 bases, with 27 bases left between them. CDR1 is MGHRA and CDR2 is YSYEKL in the germline V gene. The DNA of the CDR3 is TGCGCCAGCAGCACATTATTCCGAGGGACGGCTAGTGAGTATGGCTACACCTTC. Translated, it gives CASSTLFRGTASEYGYTF.

The chain uses TRBV6-1 and TRBJ1-3; the D is unclear. V lost 2 bases and J lost 0, with 14 bases in between. CDR1 is MNHNS and CDR2 is SASEGT in the germline V gene. This CDR3 region has 17 residues. CDR3 in DNA: TGTGCCAGCAGTGAAAGGCTGGGAGCCTCCTCTGGAAACACCATATATTTT. This codes for CASSERLGASSGNTIYF.

The chain's CDR3 is CASASTSGVIGELFF. The CDR3 DNA is TGTGCTAGTGCCTCGACTAGCGGGGTAATCGGGGAGCTGTTTTTT. The V call is TRBV12-5, the J call TRBJ2-2; 11 positions match TRBD2. V lost 7 bases to trimming and J lost 7 bases; unmatched junction nucleotides: 8. The length of the CDR3 is 15 residues. Germline CDR1 reads LGHNT; CDR2 reads FRNRAP.

This sequence joins TRBV18 and TRBJ2-6; D not resolved. The CDR3 loop spans 18 amino acids. Germline CDR1 is KGHSH and CDR2 is LQKENI. Trimming stripped 6 bases from V and 0 bases from J, with 18 bases between. The CDR3 is CASSLRTGSSSGANVLTF. CDR3 DNA sequence: TGTGCCAGCTCCCTTCGGACGGGTTCCAGCTCTGGGGCCAACGTCCTGACTTTC.

In DNA, the CDR3 is TGTGCCAGCAGCGTAGGCACCGGGGAGCTGTTTTTT. Protein sequence: CASSVGTGELFF. This rearrangement joins TRBV9 to TRBJ2-2; D not resolved. The CDR3 length is 12 residues. V was trimmed by 0 bases and J by 4 bases, leaving 1 base between them. The germline V gene has CDR1 SGDLS and CDR2 YYNGEE.

This rearrangement joins TRBV19 to TRBJ1-1; TRBD1 is a possible D gene (6 bases). Germline-derived CDR1 and CDR2 are LNHDA and SQIVND (reference sequence). The CDR3 is 13 amino acids. V was clipped by 6 bases and J by 5 bases, with 13 bases between them. CDR3 nucleotides: TGTGCCAGTAGAGGGGGGGCATATACTGAAGCTTTCTTT. This sequence encodes CASRGGAYTEAFF.

Only a few counts were recorded for this clone. The junction departs from germline at one end; a sequencing error may be responsible. This chain joins TRBV7-2 and TRBJ1-6, with D unclear. This CDR3 region has 17 residues. In germline, CDR1 is SGHTA, CDR2 FQGNSA. This CDR3 reads CASSLAGPSSYNSPLHF. The CDR3 nucleotides read TGTGCCAGCAGTTTAGCCGGTCCTAGCTCCTATAATTCACCCCTCCACTTT. The full variable domain, completed using reference TRBV7-2 and TRBJ1-6, is GAGVSQSPSNKVTEKGKDVELRCDPISGHTALYWYRQSLGQGLEFLIYFQGNSAPDKSGLPSDRFSAERTGGSVSTLTIQRTQQEDSAVYLCASSLAGPSSYNSPLHFGNGTRLTVT.